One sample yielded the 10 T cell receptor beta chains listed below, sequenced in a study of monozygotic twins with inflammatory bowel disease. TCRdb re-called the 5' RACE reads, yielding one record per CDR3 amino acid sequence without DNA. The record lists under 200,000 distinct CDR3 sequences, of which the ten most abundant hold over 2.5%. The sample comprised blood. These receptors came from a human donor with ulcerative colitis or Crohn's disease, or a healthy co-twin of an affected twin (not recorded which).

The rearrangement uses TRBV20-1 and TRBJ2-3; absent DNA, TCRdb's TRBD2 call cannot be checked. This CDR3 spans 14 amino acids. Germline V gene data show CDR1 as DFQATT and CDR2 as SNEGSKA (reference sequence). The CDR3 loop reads CSAATSGGADTQYF.

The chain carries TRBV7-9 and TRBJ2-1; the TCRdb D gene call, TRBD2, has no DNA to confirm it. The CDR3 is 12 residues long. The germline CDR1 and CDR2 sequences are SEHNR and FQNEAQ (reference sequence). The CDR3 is CASKLAEKEQFF.

The CDR3 here is CASSQVAGGTRYEQYF. V usage is TRBV4-1 and J usage is TRBJ2-7; TCRdb gives TRBD2 as the D gene, but with no DNA this cannot be confirmed. The CDR3 covers 16 residues. The V gene's germline CDR1 is MGHRA and CDR2 YSYEKL.

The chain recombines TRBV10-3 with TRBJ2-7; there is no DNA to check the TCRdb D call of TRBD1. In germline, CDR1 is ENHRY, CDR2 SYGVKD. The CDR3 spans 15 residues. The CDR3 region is CAISGPGQGVYEQYF.

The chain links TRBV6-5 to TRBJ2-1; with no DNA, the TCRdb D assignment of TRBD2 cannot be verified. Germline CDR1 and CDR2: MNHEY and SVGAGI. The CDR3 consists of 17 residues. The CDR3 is CASSYSRAGTTGDEQFF.

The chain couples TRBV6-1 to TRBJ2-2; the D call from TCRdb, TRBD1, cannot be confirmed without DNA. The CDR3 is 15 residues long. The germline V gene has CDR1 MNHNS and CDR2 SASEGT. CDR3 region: CASSTGQFNTGELFF.

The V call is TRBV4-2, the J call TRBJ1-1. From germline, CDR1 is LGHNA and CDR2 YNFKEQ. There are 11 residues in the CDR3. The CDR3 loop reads CASRADTEAFF.

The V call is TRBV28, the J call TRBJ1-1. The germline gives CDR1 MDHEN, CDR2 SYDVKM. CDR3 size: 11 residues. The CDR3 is CASSPASEAFF.

The CDR3 spells CASSFWTRTYEQYF. This chain uses TRBV28 with TRBJ2-7. Germline V gene data show CDR1 as MDHEN and CDR2 as SYDVKM. This CDR3 spans 14 amino acids.

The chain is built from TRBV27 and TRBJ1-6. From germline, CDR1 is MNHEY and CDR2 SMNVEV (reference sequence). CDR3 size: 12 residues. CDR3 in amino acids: CASSANNSPLHF.